This is a list of T cell receptor beta chains from one sample in a study of T cell responses to AZD1222 COVID-19 vaccine. The table came from immunoSEQ multiplex PCR; TCRdb's copy has only in-frame clones and leaves some out. The top ten hold less than 3% of the sample, which has about 170,000 clones, around nine tenths seen once. The sequenced sample was peripheral blood, obtained on day 0 of AZD1222 vaccination. These receptors came from an adult in good health. The CDR3 runs from the conserved cysteine through the conserved F or W. A D gene is named only where the DNA matches it firmly. Clone size, where shown, is once, few, many, or a class for clones that have expanded.

CDR3 DNA | CDR3 protein | D gene | clone size | V gene | CDR3 length | J gene
TGTGCCAGCGGGTTAGGACAGAACAATGAGCAGTTCTTC | CASGLGQNNEQFF | NA | NA | TRBV9 | 13 | TRBJ2-1
TGTGCCAGCAGATCCTCTATTCGGACTAGCGGGGCCTCAAATACGCAGTATTTT | CASRSSIRTSGASNTQYF | TRBD2 | few | TRBV5-6 | 18 | TRBJ2-3
TGTGCCAGCAGCGCTAGGGACGGGGGAATTGGCGAGCAGTACTTC | CASSARDGGIGEQYF | NA | NA | TRBV7-2 | 15 | TRBJ2-7
TGTGCCAGCTCACCCCTCGGGAACAGGGATGAGCAGTTCTTC | CASSPLGNRDEQFF | NA | NA | TRBV18 | 14 | TRBJ2-1
TGTGCCAGCAGCGCACCTTTGACAGGGGAAGACTATGGCTACACCTTC | CASSAPLTGEDYGYTF | TRBD1 | once | TRBV9 | 16 | TRBJ1-2
TGTGCCAGCAACGTTGCAGAGACCCAGTACTTC | CASNVAETQYF | NA | NA | TRBV25-1 | 11 | TRBJ2-5
TGTGCCAGCAGCTTATCCCCACGGACTAGCGGAGCTAGCACAGATACGCAGTATTTT | CASSLSPRTSGASTDTQYF | TRBD2 | NA | TRBV7-2 | 19 | TRBJ2-3
TGTGCCAGCAGCTTCGAACAATCCTATGGCTACACCTTC | CASSFEQSYGYTF | NA | NA | TRBV7-9 | 13 | TRBJ1-2
TGTGCCAGCAAGGATTCTGATACGCAGTATTTT | CASKDSDTQYF | NA | NA | TRBV6-5 | 11 | TRBJ2-3
TGTGCCAGTAGTTCCGCTTCTGGCTCTGGAAACACCATATATTTT | CASSSASGSGNTIYF | NA | few | TRBV19 | 15 | TRBJ1-3
TGTGCCATCAGTCGTGGCACGTCCTACGAGCAGTACTTC | CAISRGTSYEQYF | NA | NA | TRBV10-3 | 13 | TRBJ2-7
TGTGCCTGGAGTGGGAGGGGGACAGGACTCTACGAGCAGTACTTC | CAWSGRGTGLYEQYF | TRBD1 | NA | TRBV30 | 15 | TRBJ2-7
TGCGCCAGCAGCCAGGACGGAAGCAATCAGCCCCAGCATTTT | CASSQDGSNQPQHF | NA | once | TRBV5-1 | 14 | TRBJ1-5
TGTGCCAGCAGTTTACAAACCGGGGGAAACACCATATATTTT | CASSLQTGGNTIYF | NA | few | TRBV28 | 14 | TRBJ1-3
TGTGCCAGCAGTTACTCGGGGAGTTCGGGAGGTGCTGCTTTCTTT | CASSYSGSSGGAAFF | NA | NA | TRBV6-6 | 15 | TRBJ1-1
TGTGCCAGCAGGGGTTGGAATGAGCAGTTCTTC | CASRGWNEQFF | NA | NA | TRBV3-1/TRBV3-2 | 11 | TRBJ2-1
TGTGCCAGCAGCTTAGCGCGGACGGTGGAAGGCAATCAGCCCCAGCATTTT | CASSLARTVEGNQPQHF | NA | NA | TRBV7-2 | 17 | TRBJ1-5
TGTGCCAGCAGCCATGGACAGGGGGCGCAGGGCTACACCTTC | CASSHGQGAQGYTF | TRBD1 | NA | TRBV9 | 14 | TRBJ1-2
TGTGCCAGCTCACCACGGCAAGGGGGCTCCCCTGAAGCTTTCTTT | CASSPRQGGSPEAFF | TRBD1 | NA | TRBV18 | 15 | TRBJ1-1
TGTGCCAGCAGTTCTAGCGGGGGGGTAGCCTACGAGCAGTACTTC | CASSSSGGVAYEQYF | TRBD2 | NA | TRBV28 | 15 | TRBJ2-7
TGTGCCAGCAGCCTACCCGCCGGGACAGGTGCCTATGGCTACACCTTC | CASSLPAGTGAYGYTF | TRBD1 | NA | TRBV5-7 | 16 | TRBJ1-2
TGCGCCAGCAGCTACCGGGGGGCGAACACCGGGGAGCTGTTTTTT | CASSYRGANTGELFF | TRBD2 | once | TRBV5-1 | 15 | TRBJ2-2
TGTGCCACCGCGAGCGGGGGGCTAGCGGGGGGGCCGGTGCCCTACAATGAGCAGTTCTTC | CATASGGLAGGPVPYNEQFF | TRBD2 | NA | TRBV15 | 20 | TRBJ2-1
TGTGCCAGCAGCCCAAACAGGAGTAACACTGAAGCTTTCTTT | CASSPNRSNTEAFF | NA | NA | TRBV7-9 | 14 | TRBJ1-1
TGTGCCAGCAGCCCCCGGACCGGGACAGGGGCTTCACCCCTCCACTTT | CASSPRTGTGASPLHF | TRBD1 | NA | TRBV11-2 | 16 | TRBJ1-6
TGTGCCAGCAGCCAAGGCCCCCAGGGCGACTCCTACGAGCAGTACTTC | CASSQGPQGDSYEQYF | NA | NA | TRBV4-2 | 16 | TRBJ2-7